The present T cell receptor (beta chain) was sequenced within a study of shared clonotypes between healthy human individuals. The CDR3 sequence is 18 residues long. The V gene's germline CDR1 is SEHNR and CDR2 FQNEAQ (reference sequence). V was pared by 7 bases and J by 0 bases, with 19 bases between. Sequencing was performed with immunoSEQ multiplex PCR; in TCRdb, only in-frame clones are kept and a portion is missing. The sample contains roughly 650,000 clones, around 96% of which appear only once. Naive CD8 cells lacked CD45RO and underwent positive selection for CCR7, leaving out terminally differentiated effector memory CD45RA+ cells. Donors comprised healthy HIV-negative adults lacking recent acute infections or vaccinations. Study results and limitations: Sorted-subset sequencing, rarefaction showed, was incomplete despite large depth. Donor clonotype sharing was expected to depend on sequencing depth.

Concerning this clone: Its antigen is undetermined.

The source of this sequence is a woman in her twenties or thirties in good health. The sequenced sample was naive CD8+ T cells sorted from blood. V usage is TRBV7-9 and J usage is TRBJ2-6; D is perhaps TRBD1 (5 bases). CDR3: CASTKAGWGTSGANVLTF. Written as DNA, the CDR3 is TGTGCCAGCACCAAAGCCGGTTGGGGCACCTCTGGGGCCAACGTCCTGACTTTC.